Sequencing of this T cell receptor beta chain was carried out in a study of cytotoxic CD8 clonotypes in ibrutinib-treated CLL. Study background: Of a cohort that held 11 relapsed/refractory and some 14 treatment-naive patients, 17 were IGHV unmutated.

Study-level points and caveats: Having risen at ibrutinib response, clonality had fallen back toward baseline by progression.

For TCR beta libraries, approximately 2 micrograms of genomic DNA were obtained from cryopreserved PBMCs. Sequenced by immunoSEQ multiplex PCR; TCRdb stores in-frame clones only, minus some. Counted here are around 50,000 clones, around 52% occurring once; the ten biggest clones make up 25% to 35%. Germline V CDR1 and CDR2: SGHNT, YYREEE (reference sequence). V gave up 2 bases and J gave up 5 bases, with 13 bases separating them. This CDR3 comprises 14 residues. On this clone: What it binds is unknown.

This receptor was obtained from a human donor with chronic lymphocytic leukemia. The rearrangement joins TRBV5-4 to TRBJ1-2; D is ambiguous. The source material was PBMCs, sampled after 24 months of ibrutinib treatment. The CDR3: CASSFSGGLYGYTF. CDR3 sequence (DNA): TGTGCCAGCAGCTTTAGCGGCGGCCTATATGGCTACACCTTC.